Listed below are T cell receptor beta chains from one sample, sequenced in a study of glioma-infiltrating T cells after dendritic cell vaccination. Data came from immunoSEQ multiplex PCR; TCRdb stores just in-frame clones and leaves some out. Among some 110,000 clones listed, around 90% were seen once. The sequencing here drew on blood, taken after dendritic cell vaccination. These receptors were obtained from a human donor with glioblastoma. CDR3s include the opening cysteine and the closing phenylalanine or tryptophan. The order of the fields is clone size, J gene, D gene, V gene, CDR3 DNA, CDR3 protein. A D gene is named only where the DNA matches it firmly. Expanded clones are given a class, and other clones once, few, many or no size at all.

NA TRBJ2-7 TRBD2 TRBV7-2 TGTGCCAGCAGCTTAGGGACTAGCGGCATCTCCTACGAGCAGTACTTC CASSLGTSGISYEQYF
NA TRBJ2-7 NA TRBV5-5 TGTGCCAGCAGCCAAAAGGAGATTTCCTACGAGCAGTACTTC CASSQKEISYEQYF
NA TRBJ1-4 TRBD1 TRBV5-1 TGCGCCAGCAGCGTGACAGGGCTCGGGACTAATGAAAAACTGTTTTTT CASSVTGLGTNEKLFF
NA TRBJ1-2 TRBD1 TRBV2 TGTGCCAGCAGAGAGATGGACAGGGGGAACTATGGCTACACCTTC CASREMDRGNYGYTF
NA TRBJ2-5 NA TRBV14 TGTGCCAGCAGCCCCCTCCGGGGGGGGGACAGAAAACAAGAGACCCAGTACTTC CASSPLRGGDRKQETQYF
NA TRBJ1-4 TRBD1 TRBV5-1 TGCGCCAGCAGCCCATACAGGGGTGGTAATGAAAAACTGTTTTTT CASSPYRGGNEKLFF
NA TRBJ2-1 NA TRBV9 TGTGCCAGCAGCGTACAGGGTTTGGATGAGCAGTTCTTC CASSVQGLDEQFF
NA TRBJ1-1 NA TRBV5-1 TGCGCCAGCAGCTTGGATGGACAGCTGAACACTGAAGCTTTCTTT CASSLDGQLNTEAFF
NA TRBJ1-2 TRBD1 TRBV6-1 TGTGCCAGCAGCGGACAGGGACCCACTAACTATGGCTACACCTTC CASSGQGPTNYGYTF
NA TRBJ1-1 NA TRBV20-1 TGCAGTGCTTCAAGGTCGGGTGAAGCTTTCTTT CSASRSGEAFF
NA TRBJ1-4 NA TRBV2 TGTGCCAGCAGTGAAGGACAGGATAATGAAAAACTGTTTTTT CASSEGQDNEKLFF
NA TRBJ2-7 TRBD2 TRBV25-1 TGTGCCAGCAGTGTAAGGACTAGCGGCACCTACGAGCAGTACTTC CASSVRTSGTYEQYF
NA TRBJ1-4 TRBD1 TRBV4-1 TGCGCCAGCAGCCTTAAGGGACAGGGCAGCGGGCGATCTGAAAAACTGTTTTTT CASSLKGQGSGRSEKLFF
NA TRBJ1-2 TRBD1 TRBV2 TGTGCCAGCAGTGTGCAGGGGGCGGACTATGGCTACACCTTC CASSVQGADYGYTF
NA TRBJ2-4 NA TRBV21-1 TGTGCCAGCAGCAAAGGGCCGGGAGTAGCCAAAAACATTCAGTACTTC CASSKGPGVAKNIQYF
NA TRBJ1-2 TRBD1 TRBV6-5 TGTGCCAGCAGTTACTCGACCGGACAGGGTTACTATGGCTACACCTTC CASSYSTGQGYYGYTF
NA TRBJ2-5 TRBD1 TRBV6-5 TGTGCCAACACCAGCTGGACAGGGGCCCAAGAGACCCAGTACTTC CANTSWTGAQETQYF
NA TRBJ2-6 NA TRBV21-1 TGTGCCAGCAGCAAACGGAGTATCAATTCTGGGGCCAACGTCCTGACTTTC CASSKRSINSGANVLTF
few TRBJ2-1 NA TRBV30 TGTGCCTGGAGTACTGAACAGGGCTTGAATGAGCAGTTCTTC CAWSTEQGLNEQFF
NA TRBJ1-2 NA TRBV4-1 TGCGCCAGCAGCCAAGATCTGAGGTTAAAAGGCACCTTC CASSQDLRLKGTF
NA TRBJ2-5 TRBD2 TRBV6-1 TGTGCCAGCAGTGAAGGGGTAGCGGGCCAAGAGACCCAGTACTTC CASSEGVAGQETQYF
NA TRBJ2-5 NA TRBV18 TGTGCCAGCTCACCACAGTCAGGTTCTAGGGGAGAGACCCAGTACTTC CASSPQSGSRGETQYF